Presented here are 12 T cell receptor beta chains from one specimen sequenced in a study of OX40 agonist ivuxolimab in advanced cancers. The method was the immunoSEQ multiplex PCR assay. TCRdb mirrors the immuneACCESS table, restricted to in-frame sequences. Some clones are absent from its copies; in checked studies, under half trace to an unresolved V gene, and the reason for the others is unknown. The sample table shows roughly 100,000 clones, and less than 95% are seen once. Around 1.5% of the sample is in the top ten clones. Sequencing used CD4+ or CD8+ T cells sorted from blood, obtained in a trial of the OX40 agonist ivuxolimab. The receptors come from an adult with an advanced solid tumor such as melanoma, head and neck, liver or kidney cancer.

The genes are TRBV4-2 and TRBJ2-4; a possible D gene is TRBD2 (6 bases). V gave up 1 base and J gave up 6 bases, with 10 bases separating them. The CDR3 spans 14 residues. CDR1 is LGHNA, CDR2 YNFKEQ, per germline. The CDR3 sequence is CASSQGLDRNIQYF. CDR3 DNA sequence: TGTGCCAGCAGCCAAGGACTAGATAGAAACATTCAGTACTTC.

This clone appeared a few times. The chain couples TRBV5-4 to TRBJ2-5; D unclear. CDR3 length: 14 amino acids. CDR1 is SGHNT, CDR2 YYREEE, per germline (reference sequence). V dropped 4 bases and J dropped 5 bases, with 15 bases sitting between them. DNA for the CDR3: TGTGCCAGCAGCAGGACCCTCGAACGGGAGACCCAGTACTTC. Protein sequence: CASSRTLERETQYF.

The gene calls are TRBV7-9 and TRBJ2-3; TRBD2 is a possible D gene (6 bases). Per the germline V gene, CDR1 is SEHNR and CDR2 is FQNEAQ (reference sequence). V was pared by 5 bases and J by 0 bases, with 12 bases between. This CDR3 comprises 15 residues. CDR3: CASSPPGVSTDTQYF. CDR3 bases: TGTGCCAGCAGCCCCCCGGGGGTTAGCACAGATACGCAGTATTTT.

The chain uses TRBV16 and TRBJ1-1; perhaps TRBD1 as D (5 bases). V gave up 4 bases and J gave up 4 bases, with 13 bases separating them. CDR1 and CDR2 from the germline V gene are KGHSY and FQNENV. The CDR3 runs 14 residues. CDR3 residues: CASSRDLPSTEAFF. The CDR3 DNA follows: TGTGCCAGCAGCCGGGACTTACCGAGCACTGAAGCTTTCTTT.

This rearrangement joins TRBV7-8 to TRBJ2-1, with 8 bases that match TRBD2. Germline trimming cut 4 bases from V and 0 bases from J; bases unmatched to any gene: 5. There are 16 residues in the CDR3. The germline V gene has CDR1 SGHVS and CDR2 FQNEAQ. The CDR3 region is CASSSPLAGSYNEQFF. Written as DNA, the CDR3 is TGTGCCAGCAGCTCCCCGCTAGCGGGCTCCTACAATGAGCAGTTCTTC.

This chain uses TRBV2 with TRBJ1-2; no clear D gene. CDR1 and CDR2 (germline): SNHLY, FYNNEI. V was shortened by 6 bases and J by 0 bases, with 11 bases between the two germline ends. The CDR3 has 14 residues. In nucleotides, the CDR3 is TGTGCCAGCAGCGGGGTAGAAGCTAACTATGGCTACACCTTC. Translating it yields CASSGVEANYGYTF.

The chain couples TRBV7-6 to TRBJ2-2; 8 bases are shared with TRBD1. The junction had 2 bases not matched to a gene; V was cut back by 1 base and J by 1 base. CDR1 SGHVS and CDR2 FNYEAQ come from the germline V gene. This CDR3 spans 16 amino acids. DNA of the CDR3: TGTGCCAGCAGCTTAGTAGGGACAGGGAACACCGGGGAGCTGTTTTTT. Translating it yields CASSLVGTGNTGELFF.

The chain has TRBV7-2 and TRBJ2-5, with D hard to call. The germline CDR1 and CDR2 sequences are SGHTA and FQGNSA. Trimming took 1 base from V and 5 from J, leaving 8 bases between them. The CDR3 length is 13 residues. CDR3 DNA sequence: TGTGCCAGCAGCTTAGGAAAAGCGGAGACCCAGTACTTC. It yields the protein CASSLGKAETQYF. The whole variable domain, filled in from reference TRBV7-2 and TRBJ2-5, reads GAGVSQSPSNKVTEKGKDVELRCDPISGHTALYWYRQSLGQGLEFLIYFQGNSAPDKSGLPSDRFSAERTGGSVSTLTIQRTQQEDSAVYLCASSLGKAETQYFGPGTRLLVL.

The chain has TRBV11-3 and TRBJ1-4; TRBD1 agrees at 7 bases. The V and J ends lost 5 bases and 5 bases, in that order; junction bases with no gene match: 8. Germline V gene data show CDR1 as SGHNT and CDR2 as YENEEA. The CDR3 sequence is 15 residues long. The CDR3 sequence: CASSDRTGLNEKLFF. The DNA of the CDR3 is TGTGCCAGCAGCGACCGGACAGGCCTCAATGAAAAACTGTTTTTT. The complete variable domain, with remaining parts taken from reference TRBV11-3 and TRBJ1-4, reads EAGVVQSPRYKIIEKKQPVAFWCNPISGHNTLYWYLQNLGQGPELLIRYENEEAVDDSQLPKDRFSAERLKGVDSTLKIQPAELGDSAVYLCASSDRTGLNEKLFFGSGTQLSVL.

This clone has only one observation. The gene calls are TRBV11-3 and TRBJ2-3; D is undetermined. V shed 6 bases and J shed 1 base, with 8 bases lying between them. CDR1 is SGHNT and CDR2 is YENEEA in the germline V gene. CDR3 length: 13 residues. The CDR3 loop reads CASRPPGTDTQYF. The CDR3 DNA reads as TGTGCCAGCAGACCCCCGGGCACAGATACGCAGTATTTT. The whole variable domain, remainder taken from reference TRBV11-3 and TRBJ2-3, is EAGVVQSPRYKIIEKKQPVAFWCNPISGHNTLYWYLQNLGQGPELLIRYENEEAVDDSQLPKDRFSAERLKGVDSTLKIQPAELGDSAVYLCASRPPGTDTQYFGPGTRLTVL.

The genes are TRBV19 and TRBJ2-3; D call uncertain. This CDR3 spans 11 amino acids. Germline V gene data show CDR1 as LNHDA and CDR2 as SQIVND (reference sequence). Trimming removed 3 bases at V and 4 bases at J, with 2 bases between. The DNA of the CDR3 is TGTGCCAGTAGTATCGCAGATACGCAGTATTTT. Translation gives CASSIADTQYF.

The chain uses TRBV11-2 and TRBJ1-3, with D unresolved. The CDR3 spans 15 residues. The germline gives CDR1 SGHAT, CDR2 FQNNGV. V dropped 3 bases and J dropped 3 bases, with 12 bases sitting between them. CDR3 in DNA: TGTGCCAGCAGCTTTCCTGACCCGGGTGGAAACACCATATATTTT. Protein product: CASSFPDPGGNTIYF. Filled out from reference TRBV11-2 and TRBJ1-3, the complete variable domain reads EAGVAQSPRYKIIEKRQSVAFWCNPISGHATLYWYQQILGQGPKLLIQFQNNGVVDDSQLPKDRFSAERLKGVDSTLKIQPAKLEDSAVYLCASSFPDPGGNTIYFGEGSWLTVV.